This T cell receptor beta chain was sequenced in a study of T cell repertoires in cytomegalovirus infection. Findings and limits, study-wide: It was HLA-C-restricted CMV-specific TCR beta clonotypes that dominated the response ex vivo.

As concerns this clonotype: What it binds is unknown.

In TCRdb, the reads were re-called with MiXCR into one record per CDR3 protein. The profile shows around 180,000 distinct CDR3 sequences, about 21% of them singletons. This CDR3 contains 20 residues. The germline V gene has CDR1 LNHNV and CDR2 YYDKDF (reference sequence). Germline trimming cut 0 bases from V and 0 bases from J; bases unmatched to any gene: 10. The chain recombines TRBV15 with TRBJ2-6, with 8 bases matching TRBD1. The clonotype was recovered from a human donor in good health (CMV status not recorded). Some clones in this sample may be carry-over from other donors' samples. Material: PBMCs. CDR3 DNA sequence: TGTGCCACCAGCAGAGACCTTCAGACAGGGGCGTTCTCTGGGGCCAACGTCCTGACTTTC. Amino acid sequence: CATSRDLQTGAFSGANVLTF. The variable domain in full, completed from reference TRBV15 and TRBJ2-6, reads DAMVIQNPRYQVTQFGKPVTLSCSQTLNHNVMYWYQQKSSQAPKLLFHYYDKDFNNEADTPDNFQSRRPNTSFCFLDIRSPGLGDTAMYLCATSRDLQTGAFSGANVLTFGAGSRLTVL.